This T cell receptor (beta chain) emerged from a study of T cell clonality in common variable immunodeficiency. Study-wide results and caveats: Authors noted CVID clonality's cause needs subpopulation repertoire sequencing. CVID patient heterogeneity limited repertoire-clinical complication correlations.

Per germline, CDR1 SEHNR and CDR2 FQNEAQ (reference sequence). This CDR3 contains 14 residues. Worth noting for this clone: Its target is unknown. One junction end does not reproduce the germline sequence, and a read error may be involved. The read comes to an end 3 residues before the CDR3 does, leaving the germline J gene to fill in the end.

Control and CVID samples contributed equal amounts of genomic DNA. TCRdb keeps only in-frame clones here, not all; method: immunoSEQ multiplex PCR. Singletons are absent from the sample, which has 30,000 to 40,000 clones. The J gene is TRBJ1-5, the V gene TRBV7-9; a possible D gene is TRBD1 (5 bases). The source material was peripheral blood mononuclear cells. The receptor's source is a person between 18 and 70 years old in good health. CDR3 sequence reads: CSSSFWDLDQPQHF. Incomplete CDR3 DNA: TGTTCCAGCAGCTTTTGGGACTTAGATCAGCCC.